These 19 T cell receptor beta chains were all obtained from the same sample, sequenced in a study of T cell repertoires in cytomegalovirus infection. TCRdb re-called the reads through MiXCR, storing one row per CDR3 protein. Of nearly 700,000 distinct CDR3 sequences in the sample, around a third were seen once. No antigens are known for them. The sequenced sample was cultured PBMCs, obtained from culture after CMV antigen stimulation. Every receptor here comes from a human donor in good health (CMV status not recorded). Some clones in this sample may be carry-over from other donors' samples.

With respect to this clonotype: With a much larger clone just one base away, this may be a read error. The chain combines TRBV6-2 or TRBV6-3 with TRBJ2-2; D gene unclear. The length of the CDR3 is 11 residues. The V gene's germline CDR1 is MNHEY and CDR2 SVGEGT. Trimming pared 6 bases from V and 7 bases from J, leaving 6 bases between. This CDR3 reads CASSPFGELFF. Here the CDR3 DNA reads TGTGCCAGCAGCCCGTTCGGGGAGCTGTTTTTT.

This clonotype was observed a handful of times. The gene calls are TRBV12-3 or TRBV12-4 and TRBJ2-3; D is unresolved. V was trimmed by 8 bases and J by 0 bases, leaving 9 bases between them. The CDR3 has 13 amino acids. CDR3 sequence (DNA): TGTGCCAGCGGTACACCCAGCACAGATACGCAGTATTTT. Translated, it gives CASGTPSTDTQYF.

This clonotype turned up a few times. The genes are TRBV7-8 and TRBJ2-7, with D unclear. Germline values: CDR1 SGHVS, CDR2 FQNEAQ. CDR3 length: 16 amino acids. The V and J ends lost 2 bases and 2 bases respectively, with 16 bases between them. In DNA, the CDR3 is TGTGCCAGCAGCTTAAGGGCAGCTAATAGGCCCTACGAGCAGTACTTC. Amino acid sequence: CASSLRAANRPYEQYF. The full variable domain, its missing parts supplied by reference TRBV7-8 and TRBJ2-7, is GAGVSQSPRYKVAKRGQDVALRCDPISGHVSLFWYQQALGQGPEFLTYFQNEAQLDKSGLPSDRFFAERPEGSVSTLKIQRTQQEDSAVYLCASSLRAANRPYEQYFGPGTRLTVT.

This clonotype was counted a few times. The V gene is TRBV7-6, the J gene TRBJ2-2; 8 positions match TRBD1. In germline, CDR1 is SGHVS, CDR2 FNYEAQ. The CDR3 is 16 amino acids. Unmatched junction bases numbered 7, after V lost 5 bases and J lost 2 bases. The CDR3 nucleotides read TGTGCCAGCAGCCCACCACAGGGGGACAACACCGGGGAGCTGTTTTTT. Translation: CASSPPQGDNTGELFF.

The chain combines TRBV10-3 with TRBJ1-2, with 8 nucleotides matching TRBD1. From germline, CDR1 is ENHRY and CDR2 SYGVKD. The CDR3 runs to 14 residues. V shed 9 bases and J 4 bases; nucleotides not matched to a gene: 10. CDR3 sequence (DNA): TGTGCCATTTCCCCCGGACAGGGATTCTATGGCTACACCTTC. Protein: CAISPGQGFYGYTF.

Only a few counts were recorded for this clonotype. The chain has TRBV6-2 or TRBV6-3 and TRBJ2-2, with 11 bases fitting TRBD2. With 5 bases clipped from V and 8 bases from J, the junction kept 7 bases outside the gene matches. The CDR3 is made up of 15 amino acids. Germline CDR1 MNHEY, CDR2 SVGEGT. CDR3 sequence (DNA): TGTGCCAGCAGTCTAACTAGCGGGAGCTCGGGGGAGCTGTTTTTT. Translating it yields CASSLTSGSSGELFF.

The rearrangement uses TRBV12-3 or TRBV12-4 and TRBJ1-1, with 7 bases lining up with TRBD1. The J segment lost 0 bases and the V segment lost 6 bases, leaving 7 bases of the junction unmatched. This CDR3 contains 15 residues. The CDR3 here is CASRPYRGLNTEAFF. Here the CDR3 DNA reads TGTGCCAGCAGGCCCTACAGGGGTTTGAACACTGAAGCTTTCTTT.

The chain joins TRBV11-2 to TRBJ1-6; D unclear. The V gene's germline CDR1 is SGHAT and CDR2 FQNNGV. This CDR3 has 18 residues. Trimming took off 5 bases at V and 5 bases at J, with 22 bases between the two ends. In DNA, the CDR3 is TGTGCCAGCAGCCCATCGCGTCCTGGGGTCGGTCATAATTCACCCCTCCACTTT. Amino acids: CASSPSRPGVGHNSPLHF.

This clonotype has more than one count but fewer than ten. The chain has TRBV7-2 and TRBJ2-3, with 8 bases lining up with TRBD2. V lost 1 base to trimming and J lost 2 bases; unmatched junction nucleotides: 8. This CDR3 is 17 amino acids long. Looked up from germline, CDR1 is SGHTA and CDR2 is FQGNSA. CDR3: CASSLGGAGGATDTQYF. DNA for the CDR3: TGTGCCAGCAGCTTAGGGGGGGCGGGAGGCGCCACAGATACGCAGTATTTT.

This clonotype was seen more than once but under ten times. J is TRBJ1-1 and V is TRBV12-5; weak D call: TRBD1 (5 bases). The CDR3 runs 16 residues. The ends were cut back, 5 bases at V and 4 bases at J, with 20 bases in the middle. CDR1 is LGHNT and CDR2 is FRNRAP in the germline V gene. The CDR3 nucleotides are TGTGCTAGTGGTCTGAAAGAAGGGTTGGGGGGCACTGAAGCTTTCTTT. It codes for CASGLKEGLGGTEAFF.

This clonotype was picked up a small number of times. This rearrangement joins TRBV6-1 to TRBJ1-4; D perhaps matches TRBD1 (5 bases). Trimming took 5 bases from V and 10 from J, leaving 11 bases between them. CDR3 size: 12 residues. Germline lookup yields CDR1 MNHNS and CDR2 SASEGT. In nucleotides, the CDR3 is TGTGCCAGCAGTAGGGGACTGGGAAAACTGTTTTTT. Amino acid sequence: CASSRGLGKLFF.

This clonotype was counted between two and nine times. The chain employs TRBV7-8 and TRBJ2-5; perhaps TRBD1 as D (5 bases). In germline, CDR1 is SGHVS, CDR2 FQNEAQ. CDR3 size: 13 residues. Trimming shortened V by 5 bases and J by 4 bases, and 11 bases separated the two germline ends. CDR3 sequence reads: CASSGRGAETQYF. In DNA form, the CDR3 reads TGTGCCAGCAGCGGTAGGGGTGCAGAGACCCAGTACTTC.

The rearrangement uses TRBV7-9 and TRBJ2-3; 9 nucleotides line up with TRBD2. The germline CDR1 and CDR2 sequences are SEHNR and FQNEAQ (reference sequence). With V trimmed by 3 bases and J by 1 base, 5 bases remained unmatched. This CDR3 is built from 16 residues. The DNA of the CDR3 is TGTGCCAGCAGCTTTTTAGCGGGAGCCGGCACAGATACGCAGTATTTT. Its translation is CASSFLAGAGTDTQYF.

This rearrangement joins TRBV11-2 to TRBJ1-2; unclear D gene. Germline CDR1 and CDR2: SGHAT and FQNNGV. The germline V and J ends were trimmed by 0 bases and 3 bases, with 17 bases remaining between them. CDR3 length: 17 residues. The CDR3 loop is CASSLDANAFGDYGYTF. CDR3 coding DNA: TGTGCCAGCAGCTTAGATGCCAACGCTTTCGGGGACTATGGCTACACCTTC. The full variable domain, completed using reference TRBV11-2 and TRBJ1-2, is EAGVAQSPRYKIIEKRQSVAFWCNPISGHATLYWYQQILGQGPKLLIQFQNNGVVDDSQLPKDRFSAERLKGVDSTLKIQPAKLEDSAVYLCASSLDANAFGDYGYTFGSGTRLTVV.

V and J are TRBV28 and TRBJ2-7; 11 bases are shared with TRBD2. This CDR3 comprises 14 residues. Trimming took 3 bases from V and 5 from J; bases not matched to a gene: 3. In germline, CDR1 is MDHEN, CDR2 SYDVKM. The CDR3 sequence is CASSLTSGTHEQYF. CDR3 sequence (DNA): TGTGCCAGCAGTTTGACTAGCGGGACCCACGAGCAGTACTTC.

In its sample, this clonotype was seen many times. Germline is not matched at one junction end, which may reflect a read error. The chain is built from TRBV7-6 and TRBJ1-4, with a tentative D call TRBD1 (6 bases). The length of the CDR3 is 15 residues. The germline V gene has CDR1 SGHVS and CDR2 FNYEAQ. The chain's CDR3 is CASSLGGRPNEKLFF. CDR3 in DNA: TGTGCCAGCAGTTTAGGGGGGCGCCCTAATGAAAAACTGTTTTTT.

CDR3 amino acids: CASSQSWEELTDTQYF. CDR3 DNA sequence: TGCGCCAGCAGCCAAAGTTGGGAGGAGCTGACAGATACGCAGTATTTT. The chain recombines TRBV4-1 with TRBJ2-3, with TRBD2 as a possible D gene (6 bases). The V end lost 2 bases, the J end lost 3 bases, and 15 bases lay between the germline ends. Germline values: CDR1 MGHRA, CDR2 YSYEKL. CDR3 length: 16 amino acids.

The genes are TRBV20-1 and TRBJ2-7; 7 bases line up with TRBD2. The J segment lost 3 bases and the V segment lost 3 bases, leaving 8 bases of the junction unmatched. Germline V gene data show CDR1 as DFQATT and CDR2 as SNEGSKA (reference sequence). The CDR3 is 14 residues long. The CDR3 DNA reads as TGCAGTGCTAGGGTTGGCGGGGGAGACTACGAGCAGTACTTC. It yields the protein CSARVGGGDYEQYF.

The rearrangement links TRBV7-2 to TRBJ1-5; D is unresolved. Germline CDR1 SGHTA, CDR2 FQGNSA. This CDR3 has 12 amino acids. V shed 5 bases and J shed 4 bases, with 6 bases lying between them. The CDR3 sequence: CASSQYNQPQHF. CDR3 DNA: TGTGCCAGCAGCCAGTATAATCAGCCCCAGCATTTT.